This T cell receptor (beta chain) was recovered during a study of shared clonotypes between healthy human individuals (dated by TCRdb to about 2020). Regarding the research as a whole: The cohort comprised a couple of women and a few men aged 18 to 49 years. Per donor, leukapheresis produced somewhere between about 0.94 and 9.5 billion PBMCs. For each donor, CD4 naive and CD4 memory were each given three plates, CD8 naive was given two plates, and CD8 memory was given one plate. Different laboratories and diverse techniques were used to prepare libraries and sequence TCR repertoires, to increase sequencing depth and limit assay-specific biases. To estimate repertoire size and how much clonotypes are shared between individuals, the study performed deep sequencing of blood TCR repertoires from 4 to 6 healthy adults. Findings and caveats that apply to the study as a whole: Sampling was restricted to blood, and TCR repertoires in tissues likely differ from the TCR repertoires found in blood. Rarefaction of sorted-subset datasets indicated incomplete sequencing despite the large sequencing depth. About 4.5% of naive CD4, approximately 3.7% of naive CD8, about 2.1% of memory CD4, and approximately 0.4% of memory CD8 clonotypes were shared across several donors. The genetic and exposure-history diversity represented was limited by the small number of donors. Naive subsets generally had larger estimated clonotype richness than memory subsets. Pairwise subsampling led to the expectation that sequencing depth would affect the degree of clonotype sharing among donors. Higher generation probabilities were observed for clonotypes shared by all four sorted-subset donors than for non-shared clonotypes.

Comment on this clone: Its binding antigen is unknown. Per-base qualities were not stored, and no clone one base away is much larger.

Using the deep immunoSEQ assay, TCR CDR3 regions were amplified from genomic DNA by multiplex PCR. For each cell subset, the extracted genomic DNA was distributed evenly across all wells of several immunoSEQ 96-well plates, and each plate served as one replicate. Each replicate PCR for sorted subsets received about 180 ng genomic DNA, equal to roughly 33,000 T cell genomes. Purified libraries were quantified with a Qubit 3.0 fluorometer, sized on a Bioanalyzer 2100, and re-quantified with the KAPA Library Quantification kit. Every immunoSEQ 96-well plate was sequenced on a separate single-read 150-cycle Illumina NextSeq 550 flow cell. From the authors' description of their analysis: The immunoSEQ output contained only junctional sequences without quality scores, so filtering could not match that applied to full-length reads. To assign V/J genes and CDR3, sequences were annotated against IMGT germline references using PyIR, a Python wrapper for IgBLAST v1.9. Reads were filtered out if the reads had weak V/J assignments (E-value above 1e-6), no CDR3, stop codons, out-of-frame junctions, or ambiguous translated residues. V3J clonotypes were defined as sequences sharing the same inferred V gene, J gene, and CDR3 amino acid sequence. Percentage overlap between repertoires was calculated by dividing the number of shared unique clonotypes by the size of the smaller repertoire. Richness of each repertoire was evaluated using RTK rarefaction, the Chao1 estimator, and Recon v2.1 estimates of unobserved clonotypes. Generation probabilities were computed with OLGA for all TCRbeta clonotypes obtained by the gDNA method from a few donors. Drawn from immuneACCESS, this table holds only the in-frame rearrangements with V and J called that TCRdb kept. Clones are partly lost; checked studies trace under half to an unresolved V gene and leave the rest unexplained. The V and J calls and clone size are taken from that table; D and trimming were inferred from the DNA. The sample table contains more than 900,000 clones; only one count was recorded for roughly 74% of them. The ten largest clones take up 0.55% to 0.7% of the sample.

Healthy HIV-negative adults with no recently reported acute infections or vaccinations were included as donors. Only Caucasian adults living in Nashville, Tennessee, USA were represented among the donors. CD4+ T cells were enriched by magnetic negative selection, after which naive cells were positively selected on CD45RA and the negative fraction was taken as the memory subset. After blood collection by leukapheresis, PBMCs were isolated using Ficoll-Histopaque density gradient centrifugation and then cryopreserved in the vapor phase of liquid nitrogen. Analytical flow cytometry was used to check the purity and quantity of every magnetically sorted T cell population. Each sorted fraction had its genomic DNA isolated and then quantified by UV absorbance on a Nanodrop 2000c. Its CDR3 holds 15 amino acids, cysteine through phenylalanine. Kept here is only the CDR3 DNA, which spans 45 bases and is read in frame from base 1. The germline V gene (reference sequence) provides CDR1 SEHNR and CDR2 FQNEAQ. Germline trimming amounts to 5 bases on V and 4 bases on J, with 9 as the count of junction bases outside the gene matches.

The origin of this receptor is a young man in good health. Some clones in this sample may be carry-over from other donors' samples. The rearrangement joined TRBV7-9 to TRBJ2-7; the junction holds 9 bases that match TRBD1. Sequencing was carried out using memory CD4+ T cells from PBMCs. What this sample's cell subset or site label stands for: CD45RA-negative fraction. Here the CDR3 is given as CASSLRQGGLYEQYF. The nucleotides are TGTGCCAGCAGCCTCCGACAGGGGGGTTTATACGAGCAGTACTTC. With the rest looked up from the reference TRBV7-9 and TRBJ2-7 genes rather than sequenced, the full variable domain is DTGVSQNPRHKITKRGQNVTFRCDPISEHNRLYWYRQTLGQGPEFLTYFQNEAQLEKSRLLSDRFSAERPKGSFSTLEIQRTEQGDSAMYLCASSLRQGGLYEQYFGPGTRLTVT.